This T cell receptor (beta chain) came from a study of T cells in localized non-small cell lung cancer. Using immunoSEQ multiplex PCR, the repertoire was profiled, and TCRdb retains in-frame clones only, with some absent. The sample includes 35,000 to 40,000 clones, roughly nine tenths seen only once; the top ten take 7.1%. Germline V lookup: CDR1 SGHNT, CDR2 YYREEE (reference sequence). CDR3 size: 15 residues. V dropped 0 bases and J dropped 2; count of bases not matched to a gene: 1. The genes are TRBV5-4 and TRBJ2-1; the match to TRBD1 covers 8 bases. The clonotype was recovered from an older female donor with stage I lung adenocarcinoma. This material consisted of peripheral blood, taken before any cancer treatment. The chain's CDR3 is CASSLVQGAYNEQFF. CDR3 coding DNA: TGTGCCAGCAGCTTGGTACAGGGGGCCTACAATGAGCAGTTCTTC. Together with reference TRBV5-4 and TRBJ2-1, the CDR3 gives the full variable domain: ETGVTQSPTHLIKTRGQQVTLRCSSQSGHNTVSWYQQALGQGPQFIFQYYREEENGRGNFPPRFSGLQFPNYSSELNVNALELDDSALYLCASSLVQGAYNEQFFGPGTRLTVL.